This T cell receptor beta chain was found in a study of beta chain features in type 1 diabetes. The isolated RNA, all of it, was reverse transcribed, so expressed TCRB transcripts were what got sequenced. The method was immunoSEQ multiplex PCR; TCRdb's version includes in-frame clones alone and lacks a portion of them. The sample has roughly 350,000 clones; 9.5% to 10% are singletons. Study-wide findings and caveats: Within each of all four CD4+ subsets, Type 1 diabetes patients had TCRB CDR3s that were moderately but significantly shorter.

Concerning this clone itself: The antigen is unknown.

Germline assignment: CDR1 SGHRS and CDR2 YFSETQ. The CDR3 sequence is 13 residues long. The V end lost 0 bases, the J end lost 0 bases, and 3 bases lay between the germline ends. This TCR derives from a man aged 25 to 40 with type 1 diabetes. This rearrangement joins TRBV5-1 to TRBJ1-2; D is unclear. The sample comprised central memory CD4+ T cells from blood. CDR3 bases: TGCGCCAGCAGCTTGGCGACTAACTATGGCTACACCTTC. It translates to CASSLATNYGYTF.